The clone carrying this T cell receptor (beta chain) was detected only a few times. Antigen specificity is unknown. The junction had 11 bases not matched to a gene; V was cut back by 8 bases and J by 8 bases. Germline V lookup: CDR1 SQVTM, CDR2 ANQGSEA. This CDR3 spans 15 amino acids. The sample originates from a study of CD8+CD57+ T cells in acquired aplastic anemia. Study overall: Sorted CD4+ and CD8+ cells gave an average of about 3.4 ug of DNA.

Genomic DNA constituted the template upon which TCR beta VDJ and CDR3 profiling was performed. Using its own MiXCR run on the reads, TCRdb lists one record per CDR3 protein. The repertoire holds 150,000 to 200,000 distinct CDR3 sequences, with 48% as singletons. Individuals selected for sequencing had exhibited CD8+CD57+ cell expansion on flow cytometry. Receipt of therapy had not occurred in any patient by the time of blood sampling. Findings of the study overall: Roughly 27 sequences, all CD8+ CDR3, were shared between patients and controls. A significant difference in CD8+ Simpson's diversity between patients and controls was not found.

The clonotype originates from a human donor with aplastic anemia. This chain joins TRBV29-1 and TRBJ2-1; 14 bases align to TRBD2. The sequenced material came from sorted CD4+, CD8+, or CD8+CD57+ T cells (not recorded which) from PBMCs. The CDR3 region has the DNA TGCAGCACCGGGACTAGCGGGAGTGTTGGCGATGAGCAGTTCTTC. It is translated as CSTGTSGSVGDEQFF.